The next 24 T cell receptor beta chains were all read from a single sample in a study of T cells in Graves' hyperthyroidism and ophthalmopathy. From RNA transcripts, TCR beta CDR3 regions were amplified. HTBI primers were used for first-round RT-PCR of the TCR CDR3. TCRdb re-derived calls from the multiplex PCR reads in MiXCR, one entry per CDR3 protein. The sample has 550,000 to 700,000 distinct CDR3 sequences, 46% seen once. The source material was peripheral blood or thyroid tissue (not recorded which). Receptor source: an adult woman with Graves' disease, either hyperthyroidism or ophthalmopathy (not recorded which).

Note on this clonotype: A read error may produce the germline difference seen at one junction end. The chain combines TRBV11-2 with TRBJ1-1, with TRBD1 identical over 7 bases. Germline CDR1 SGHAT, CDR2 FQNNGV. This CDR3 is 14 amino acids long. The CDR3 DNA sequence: TGTGCCAGCAGCTTTCATCGAGGGGGCGGGGAAGCTTCCTTT. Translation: CASSFHRGGGEASF. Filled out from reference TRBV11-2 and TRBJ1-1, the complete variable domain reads EAGVAQSPRYKIIEKRQSVAFWCNPISGHATLYWYQQILGQGPKLLIQFQNNGVVDDSQLPKDRFSAERLKGVDSTLKIQPAKLEDSAVYLCASSFHRGGGEASFGQGTRLTVV.

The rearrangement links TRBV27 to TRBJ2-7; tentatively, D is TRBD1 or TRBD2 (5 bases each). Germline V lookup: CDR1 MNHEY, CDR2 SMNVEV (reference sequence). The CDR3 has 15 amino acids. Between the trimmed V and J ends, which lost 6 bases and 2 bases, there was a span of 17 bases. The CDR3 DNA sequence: TGTGCCAGCAGCCACCTCCGGGACGGGGCCTACGAGCAGTACTTC. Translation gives CASSHLRDGAYEQYF.

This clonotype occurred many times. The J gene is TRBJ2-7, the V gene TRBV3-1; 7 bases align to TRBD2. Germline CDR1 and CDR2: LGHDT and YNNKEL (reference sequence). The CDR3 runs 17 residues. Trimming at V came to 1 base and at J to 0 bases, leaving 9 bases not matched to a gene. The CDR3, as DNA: TGTGCCAGCAGCCAAGGGGTAGCGGGCGCCAGCTCCTACGAGCAGTACTTC. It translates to CASSQGVAGASSYEQYF.

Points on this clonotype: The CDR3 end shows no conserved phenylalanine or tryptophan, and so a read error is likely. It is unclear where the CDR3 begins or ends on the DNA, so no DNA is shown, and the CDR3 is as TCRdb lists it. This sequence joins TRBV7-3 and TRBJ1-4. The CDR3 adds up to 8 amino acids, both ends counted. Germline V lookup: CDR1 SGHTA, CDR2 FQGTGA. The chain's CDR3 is CASSPRTL.

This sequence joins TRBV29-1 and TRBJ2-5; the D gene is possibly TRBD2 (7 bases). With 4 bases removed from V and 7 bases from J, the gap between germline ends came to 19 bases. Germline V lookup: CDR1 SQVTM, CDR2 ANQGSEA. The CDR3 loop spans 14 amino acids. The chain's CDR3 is CSVGGGRGGATQYF. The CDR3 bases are TGCAGCGTTGGAGGGGGACGGGGAGGGGCGACCCAGTACTTC. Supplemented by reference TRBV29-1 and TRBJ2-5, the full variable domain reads SAVISQKPSRDICQRGTSLTIQCQVDSQVTMMFWYRQQPGQSLTLIATANQGSEATYESGFVIDKFPISRPNLTFSTLTVSNMSPEDSSIYLCSVGGGRGGATQYFGPGTRLLVL.

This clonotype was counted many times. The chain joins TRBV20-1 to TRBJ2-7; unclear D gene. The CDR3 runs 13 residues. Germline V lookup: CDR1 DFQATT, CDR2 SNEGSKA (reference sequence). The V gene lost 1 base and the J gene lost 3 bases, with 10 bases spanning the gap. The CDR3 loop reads CSARVGPDYEQYF. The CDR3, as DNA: TGCAGTGCTAGAGTTGGACCGGACTACGAGCAGTACTTC.

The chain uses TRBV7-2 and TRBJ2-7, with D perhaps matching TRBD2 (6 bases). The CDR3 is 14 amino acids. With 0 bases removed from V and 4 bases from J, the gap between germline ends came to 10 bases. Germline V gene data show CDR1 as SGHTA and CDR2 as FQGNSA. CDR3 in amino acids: CASSLARRVYEQYF. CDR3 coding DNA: TGTGCCAGCAGCTTAGCGCGGAGGGTTTACGAGCAGTACTTC.

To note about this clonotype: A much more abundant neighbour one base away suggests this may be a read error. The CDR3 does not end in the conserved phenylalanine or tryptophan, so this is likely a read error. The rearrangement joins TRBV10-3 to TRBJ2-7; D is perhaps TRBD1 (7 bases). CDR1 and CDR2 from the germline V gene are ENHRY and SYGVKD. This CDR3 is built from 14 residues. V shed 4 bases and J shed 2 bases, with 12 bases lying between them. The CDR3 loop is CAISGRGAPYEQYL. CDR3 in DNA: TGTGCCATCAGTGGCAGGGGGGCTCCCTACGAGCAGTACCTC.

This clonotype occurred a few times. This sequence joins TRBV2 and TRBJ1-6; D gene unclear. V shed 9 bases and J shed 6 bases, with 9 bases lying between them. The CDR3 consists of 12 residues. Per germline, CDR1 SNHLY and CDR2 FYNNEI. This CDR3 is CASRITNSPLHF. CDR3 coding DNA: TGTGCCAGTAGGATCACTAATTCACCCCTCCACTTT.

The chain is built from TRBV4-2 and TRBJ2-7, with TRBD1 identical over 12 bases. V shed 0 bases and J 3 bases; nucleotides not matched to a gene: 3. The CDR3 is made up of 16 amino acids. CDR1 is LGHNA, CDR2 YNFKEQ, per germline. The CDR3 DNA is TGTGCCAGCAGCCAAGAGGGACAGGGGGCTTTCTACGAGCAGTACTTC. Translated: CASSQEGQGAFYEQYF.

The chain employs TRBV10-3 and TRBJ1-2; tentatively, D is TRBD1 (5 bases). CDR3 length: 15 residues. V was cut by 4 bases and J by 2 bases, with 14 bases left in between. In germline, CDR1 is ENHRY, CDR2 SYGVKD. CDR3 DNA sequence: TGTGCCATCAGTGCTTTGAGGGGCCCCAACTATGGCTACACCTTC. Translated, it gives CAISALRGPNYGYTF.

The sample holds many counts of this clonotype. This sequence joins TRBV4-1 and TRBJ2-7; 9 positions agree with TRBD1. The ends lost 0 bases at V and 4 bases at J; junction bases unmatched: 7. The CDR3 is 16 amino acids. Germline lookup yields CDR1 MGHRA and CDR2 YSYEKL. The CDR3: CASSQDGGTGWYEQYF. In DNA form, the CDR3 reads TGCGCCAGCAGCCAAGATGGTGGGACAGGGTGGTACGAGCAGTACTTC.

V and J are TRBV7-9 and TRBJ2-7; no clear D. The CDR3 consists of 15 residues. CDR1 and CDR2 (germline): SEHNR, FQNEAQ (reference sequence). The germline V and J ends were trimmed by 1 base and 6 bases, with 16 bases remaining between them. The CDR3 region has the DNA TGTGCCAGCAGCTTAGGTTTGGGGTTCGGGTTCGAGCAGTACTTC. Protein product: CASSLGLGFGFEQYF. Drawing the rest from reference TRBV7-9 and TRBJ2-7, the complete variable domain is DTGVSQNPRHKITKRGQNVTFRCDPISEHNRLYWYRQTLGQGPEFLTYFQNEAQLEKSRLLSDRFSAERPKGSFSTLEIQRTEQGDSAMYLCASSLGLGFGFEQYFGPGTRLTVT.

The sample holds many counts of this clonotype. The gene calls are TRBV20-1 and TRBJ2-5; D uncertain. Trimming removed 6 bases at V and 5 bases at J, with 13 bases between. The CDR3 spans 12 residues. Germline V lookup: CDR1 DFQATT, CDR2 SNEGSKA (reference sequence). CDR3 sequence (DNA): TGCAGTGCCCGACTCGCCCGGGAGACCCAGTACTTC. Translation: CSARLARETQYF.

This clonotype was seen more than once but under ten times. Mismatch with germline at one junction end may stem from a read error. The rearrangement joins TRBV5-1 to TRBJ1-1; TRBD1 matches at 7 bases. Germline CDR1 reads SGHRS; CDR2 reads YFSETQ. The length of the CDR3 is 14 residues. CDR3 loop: CASGNWDRSTEAFF. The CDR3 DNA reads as TGTGCCAGCGGAAATTGGGACAGAAGTACTGAAGCTTTCTTT.

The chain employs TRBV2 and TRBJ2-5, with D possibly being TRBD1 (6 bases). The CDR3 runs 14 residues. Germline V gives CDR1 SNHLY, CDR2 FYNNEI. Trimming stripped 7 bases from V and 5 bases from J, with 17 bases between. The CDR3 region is CASTRQVYLETQYF. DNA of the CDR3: TGTGCCAGCACGAGACAGGTCTATCTTGAGACCCAGTACTTC.

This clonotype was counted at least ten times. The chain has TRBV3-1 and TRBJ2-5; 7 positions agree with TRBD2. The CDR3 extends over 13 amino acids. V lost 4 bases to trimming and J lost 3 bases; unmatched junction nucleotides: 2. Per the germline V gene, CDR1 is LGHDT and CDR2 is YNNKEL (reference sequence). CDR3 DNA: TGTGCCAGCAGCCTCCTAGCGGAAGAGACCCAGTACTTC. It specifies CASSLLAEETQYF.

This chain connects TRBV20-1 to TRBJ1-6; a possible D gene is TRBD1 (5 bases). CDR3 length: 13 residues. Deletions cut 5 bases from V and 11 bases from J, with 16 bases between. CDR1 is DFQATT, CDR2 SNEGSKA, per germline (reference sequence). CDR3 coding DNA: TGCAGTGCTCATATCGGGGGAGAGGCACCCCTCCACTTT. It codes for CSAHIGGEAPLHF.

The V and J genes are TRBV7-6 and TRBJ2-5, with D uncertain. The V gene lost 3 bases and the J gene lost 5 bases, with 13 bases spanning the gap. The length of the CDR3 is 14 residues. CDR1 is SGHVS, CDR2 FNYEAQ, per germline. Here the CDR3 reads CASSFPSLQETQYF. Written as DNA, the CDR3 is TGTGCCAGCAGCTTCCCGAGCCTTCAGGAGACCCAGTACTTC.

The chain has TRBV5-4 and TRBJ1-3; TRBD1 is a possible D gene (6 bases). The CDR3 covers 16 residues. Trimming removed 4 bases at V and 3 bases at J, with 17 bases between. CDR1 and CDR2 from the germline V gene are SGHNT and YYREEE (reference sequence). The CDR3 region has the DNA TGTGCCAGCAGCCCTGGACAGTCACTTTTTGGAAACACCATATATTTT. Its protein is CASSPGQSLFGNTIYF.

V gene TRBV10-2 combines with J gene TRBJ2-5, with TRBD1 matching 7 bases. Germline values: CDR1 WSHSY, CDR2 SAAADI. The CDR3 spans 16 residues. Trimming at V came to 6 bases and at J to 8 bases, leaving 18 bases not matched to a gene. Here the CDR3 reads CASRGPTGDKSGTQYF. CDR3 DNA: TGCGCCAGCAGGGGTCCTACAGGGGATAAGAGTGGAACCCAGTACTTC.

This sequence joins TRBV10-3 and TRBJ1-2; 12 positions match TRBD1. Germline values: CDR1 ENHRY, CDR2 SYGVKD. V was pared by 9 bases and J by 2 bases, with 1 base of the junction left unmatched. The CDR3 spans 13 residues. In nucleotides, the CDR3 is TGTGCCATGGGGACAGGGGGCAACTATGGCTACACCTTC. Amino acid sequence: CAMGTGGNYGYTF.

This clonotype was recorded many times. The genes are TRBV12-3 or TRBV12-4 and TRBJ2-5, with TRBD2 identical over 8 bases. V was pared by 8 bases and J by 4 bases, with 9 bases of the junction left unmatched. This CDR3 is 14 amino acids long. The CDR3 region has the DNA TGTGCCAGCCACTTGACGGGGGGGGGAGAGACCCAGTACTTC. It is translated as CASHLTGGGETQYF.

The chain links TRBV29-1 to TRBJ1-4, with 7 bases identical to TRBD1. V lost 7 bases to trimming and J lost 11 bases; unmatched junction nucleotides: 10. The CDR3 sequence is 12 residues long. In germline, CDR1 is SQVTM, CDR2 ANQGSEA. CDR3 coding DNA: TGCAGCGCGACAGGGATGATAAGGAAACTGTTTTTT. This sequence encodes CSATGMIRKLFF. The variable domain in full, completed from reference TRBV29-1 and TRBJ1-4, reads SAVISQKPSRDICQRGTSLTIQCQVDSQVTMMFWYRQQPGQSLTLIATANQGSEATYESGFVIDKFPISRPNLTFSTLTVSNMSPEDSSIYLCSATGMIRKLFFGSGTQLSVL.